This TCR beta chain emerged from a study of memory CD8 T cells in hepatitis C reinfection (TCRdb year 2017). Some background on the complete study: Two consecutive HCV infections were spontaneously resolved by three donors, whereas a primary infection was cleared by two donors who then became chronically infected after reinfection. HCV reinfection was defined as a positive HCV RNA test following two negative tests taken at least 60 days apart. Pre-reinfection samples were collected between 55 and 20 weeks before reinfection was detected. Across an HCV reinfection episode in a handful of donors, the study followed the TCR beta repertoire of virus-specific CD8 T cells over time. Between about 2008 and 2012, roughly five reinfection cases with stored pre-reinfection samples were identified. In the reinfection study, participants with a resolved prior HCV infection were followed up every 3 months.

In regard to this clone: This clone's antigen is unknown. Nothing much larger sits one base from this clone, and base qualities are not available.

The protocol used for the library was the immunoSEQ multiplex PCR assay. Genomic DNA was extracted from sorted cells, and the TCR beta V, D and J regions were sequenced by Adaptive Biotechnologies' automated high-throughput method. A two-step, bias-controlled multiplex PCR was used to amplify the CDR3 regions. Amplified TCR beta libraries were sequenced on an Illumina instrument. The paper's data handling went like this. Demultiplexed reads were processed to reduce amplification and sequencing bias, and CDR3 sequences were assigned to gene families using the IMGT database. ImmunoSEQ software version 2.0 was used to analyze the repertoire data. Out-of-frame sequences and sequences with stop codons in the CDR3 were removed from clonotype lists. Any clonotype with a frequency under 0.01% was left out, since that frequency corresponded to less than one cell. Richness was calculated by dividing observed richness by the number of input cells, and evenness was calculated by dividing Shannon entropy by the log of observed richness. Simpson diversity and Morisita-Horn overlap indices were used to quantify repertoire diversity and similarity between time points. Each clonotype was placed into one of four groups: dominant (>1%), sub-dominant (0.5-0.99%), low abundance (0.1-0.49%) or lowest abundance (<0.1%). A germline index was derived by subtracting total nucleotide additions from total CDR3 length and dividing the result by total CDR3 length. TCRdb provides this immuneACCESS table in a form limited to in-frame rearrangements. Some clones are lacking; in checked studies, under half of them reflect an unresolved V gene, and why the rest are absent is not known. The DNA gave D and trimming, while V, J and clone size come from that table. This sample comprises about 50,000 clones, around nine tenths of them detected only once. 1% of the sample belongs to the ten largest clones.

What the study reported, not specific to this receptor: With only four to six donors, the study could not reach definitive conclusions about public clonotypes linked to secondary clearance.

The time point label here, explained by the study, means: pre-reinfection, 55 to 20 weeks before reinfection detection. The sorted cells were sequenced directly ex vivo, without any in vitro expansion ahead of TCR sequencing. Donors were people who inject drugs enrolled in the Montreal Acute Hepatitis C Cohort Study (HEPCO) in Canada. As controls, total naive CD8 T cells were sorted as viable CD3+ CD8+ CD45RO- cells from two donors at all three reinfection time points. Before sorting, cryopreserved peripheral blood mononuclear cells were thawed and used as the source for purifying CD8 T cells. The MACS CD8+ T cell Isolation Kit was used to enrich CD8 T cells by negative selection. Cell sorting was done on a BD FACSAria II sorter with FACSDiva software, and data were analyzed with FlowJo. The cysteine opens and the phenylalanine closes a CDR3 of 17 amino acids. The entry retains the CDR3 DNA only, 51 bases that are in frame from base 1. CDR1 and CDR2, looked up from the germline V gene, are LGHNA and YSLEER. Trimming leaves V shorter by 0 bases and J shorter by 4 bases, with the junction holding 10 bases beyond the gene matches.

What was sequenced was naive CD8+ T cells sorted from blood. Sample cell subset or site, as interpreted from the label and publication: total naive CD8+CD45RO- T cells. This TCR derives from a man aged 18 to 30 with hepatitis C virus infection. This receptor chain uses TRBV4-3 and TRBJ2-3, with 7 bases matching TRBD1. The encoded CDR3 is CASSQDWGDRVADTQYF. The DNA sequence follows: TGCGCCAGCAGCCAAGACTGGGGAGACAGGGTGGCAGATACGCAGTATTTT.